These 31 T cell receptor beta chains were sequenced from one sample in a study of cytomegalovirus exposure and HLA in healthy donors. PCR amplification relied on 60 Vbeta primers (plus 13 Jbeta primers). Sequenced by immunoSEQ multiplex PCR; TCRdb stores in-frame clones only, minus some. The ten most abundant clones cover more than 3% of a sample with around 110,000 clones. Sample: PBMCs. The receptors here all came from a man in his thirties or forties in good health and CMV-seronegative.

The J gene is TRBJ2-5, the V gene TRBV7-9, with 7 bases aligning to TRBD1. The germline CDR1 and CDR2 sequences are SEHNR and FQNEAQ (reference sequence). Trimming at V came to 4 bases and at J to 5 bases, leaving 7 bases not matched to a gene. The CDR3 spans 14 residues. The CDR3 bases are TGTGCCAGCAGCTCGTCGACAGGGTTGGAGACCCAGTACTTC. Protein product: CASSSSTGLETQYF.

Notes on this clone: One junction end does not reproduce the germline sequence, and a read error may be involved. V gene TRBV2 combines with J gene TRBJ2-5; 8 positions match TRBD1. CDR1 and CDR2 (germline): SNHLY, FYNNEI. This CDR3 comprises 15 residues. CDR3 nucleotide sequence: TGTGCCAGCAGCCGCATGGGACAGGACCAGGAGACCCAGTACTTC. Protein product: CASSRMGQDQETQYF. Full variable domain (outside the CDR3, taken from reference TRBV2 and TRBJ2-5): EPEVTQTPSHQVTQMGQEVILRCVPISNHLYFYWYRQILGQKVEFLVSFYNNEISEKSEIFDDQFSVERPDGSNFTLKIRSTKLEDSAMYFCASSRMGQDQETQYFGPGTRLLVL.

The chain is built from TRBV29-1 and TRBJ2-1; TRBD1 agrees at 9 bases. From germline, CDR1 is SQVTM and CDR2 ANQGSEA. The V and J ends lost 8 bases and 6 bases, in that order; junction bases with no gene match: 8. The length of the CDR3 is 13 residues. CDR3 protein: CSLSDRGLNEQFF. Here the CDR3 DNA reads TGCAGCCTTTCGGACAGGGGTCTCAATGAGCAGTTCTTC.

The chain carries TRBV5-1 and TRBJ2-3; 9 positions agree with TRBD1. Germline CDR1 is SGHRS and CDR2 is YFSETQ. Trimming cost V 4 bases and J 2 bases; bases outside gene matches: 11. This CDR3 comprises 17 residues. In DNA form, the CDR3 reads TGCGCCAGCAGCCTATCAACCGGGACAGGGTCCACAGATACGCAGTATTTT. Its protein is CASSLSTGTGSTDTQYF.

The V gene is TRBV21-1, the J gene TRBJ2-7; no check of the table's D call, TRBD1, against the DNA was made. TRBV21-1 is a recognized pseudogene. This CDR3 has 16 residues. DNA for the CDR3: TGTGCCAGCAGCAATCGGGACAGAGTTTTCTCCTACGAGCAGTACTTC. This gives the protein CASSNRDRVFSYEQYF.

This chain connects TRBV6-6 to TRBJ1-2; 8 bases align to TRBD1. The V and J ends lost 4 bases and 8 bases, in that order; junction bases with no gene match: 12. CDR3 size: 15 residues. CDR1 is MNHNY and CDR2 is SVGAGI in the germline V gene (reference sequence). The CDR3 spells CASSSSSQGAHGYTF. The CDR3 nucleotides read TGTGCCAGCAGTTCCTCTTCCCAGGGGGCGCACGGCTACACCTTC.

This chain links TRBV7-6 with TRBJ2-1; D may be TRBD1 (5 bases). CDR3 size: 12 residues. Trimming cost V 5 bases and J 11 bases, with 13 bases left between them. The V gene's germline CDR1 is SGHVS and CDR2 FNYEAQ. The CDR3 spells CASSPSQGKQFF. CDR3 bases: TGTGCCAGCAGCCCTAGTCAGGGAAAGCAGTTCTTC.

The chain uses TRBV9 and TRBJ2-1; 10 bases are shared with TRBD1. The CDR3 contains 16 residues. Germline V gives CDR1 SGDLS, CDR2 YYNGEE. V shed 4 bases and J 2 bases; nucleotides not matched to a gene: 6. The CDR3 reads CASSTSGTGAYNEQFF. CDR3 sequence (DNA): TGTGCCAGCAGCACATCCGGGACAGGGGCCTACAATGAGCAGTTCTTC.

The chain combines TRBV10-3 with TRBJ2-1; 11 bases are a match to TRBD2. Germline trimming cut 6 bases from V and 7 bases from J; bases unmatched to any gene: 5. In germline, CDR1 is ENHRY, CDR2 SYGVKD. The length of the CDR3 is 14 residues. DNA of the CDR3: TGTGCCATCAGGAACCTAGCGGGGGGTAATGAGCAGTTCTTC. This gives the protein CAIRNLAGGNEQFF.

The J gene is TRBJ2-5, the V gene TRBV2; weak D call: TRBD1 (5 bases). The CDR3 loop spans 10 amino acids. Trimming took off 6 bases at V and 9 bases at J, with 8 bases between the two ends. The germline CDR1 and CDR2 sequences are SNHLY and FYNNEI. CDR3 loop: CASRGPSQYF. The CDR3 coding sequence is TGTGCCAGCAGGGGGCCGTCCCAGTACTTC.

The J gene is TRBJ1-2, the V gene TRBV9; 7 nucleotides match TRBD1. The CDR3 extends over 14 amino acids. Germline CDR1 reads SGDLS; CDR2 reads YYNGEE. The ends lost 5 bases at V and 2 bases at J; junction bases unmatched: 6. The CDR3 reads CASRLTGTNYGYTF. CDR3 coding DNA: TGTGCCAGCAGACTGACAGGGACCAACTATGGCTACACCTTC.

V gene TRBV25-1 combines with J gene TRBJ2-2, with 10 bases lining up with TRBD1. CDR3 length equals 16 residues. The V and J ends lost 1 base and 3 bases, in that order; junction bases with no gene match: 2. The germline CDR1 and CDR2 sequences are MGHDK and SYGVNS. The CDR3, as DNA: TGTGCCAGCAGTGAATTCGGGACAGGGGACACCGGGGAGCTGTTTTTT. It codes for CASSEFGTGDTGELFF. The variable domain in full, completed from reference TRBV25-1 and TRBJ2-2, reads EADIYQTPRYLVIGTGKKITLECSQTMGHDKMYWYQQDPGMELHLIHYSYGVNSTEKGDLSSESTVSRIRTEHFPLTLESARPSHTSQYLCASSEFGTGDTGELFFGEGSRLTVL.

The chain employs TRBV5-6 and TRBJ1-1; 12 positions match TRBD1. Germline trimming cut 2 bases from V and 5 bases from J; bases unmatched to any gene: 7. Germline assignment: CDR1 SGHDT and CDR2 YYEEEE. The CDR3 runs 16 residues. The CDR3 loop reads CASSFGTGGKGTEAFF. The CDR3 DNA follows: TGTGCCAGCAGCTTCGGGACAGGGGGCAAGGGGACTGAAGCTTTCTTT.

This chain joins TRBV12-2 and TRBJ2-1; the table's D call, TRBD2, was not checked against the DNA. TRBV12-2 is listed as a pseudogene. The CDR3 has 12 residues. The CDR3, as DNA: TGTGCAAGTCGCTTAAATGTCCGGGAGCGGTTCTTC. Amino acid sequence: CASRLNVRERFF.

The genes are TRBV18 and TRBJ2-2; TRBD1 matches at 10 bases. CDR1 is KGHSH and CDR2 is LQKENI in the germline V gene. This CDR3 is built from 16 residues. With V trimmed by 4 bases and J by 5 bases, 7 bases remained unmatched. The CDR3 coding sequence is TGTGCCAGCTCACGACCGGGACAGGGGTTGACCGGGGAGCTGTTTTTT. Translation: CASSRPGQGLTGELFF.

The chain has TRBV10-3 and TRBJ2-1, with TRBD2 matching over 11 bases. The CDR3 is 18 residues long. The germline V gene has CDR1 ENHRY and CDR2 SYGVKD. Germline trimming cut 4 bases from V and 5 bases from J; bases unmatched to any gene: 13. The CDR3 DNA follows: TGTGCCATCAGTGGGGTTAGCGGGGGGGTCCTCAGAAACAATGAGCAGTTCTTC. It specifies CAISGVSGGVLRNNEQFF.

As to this clone: The sample holds other DNA sequences that translate to the same CDR3. This chain links TRBV6-5 with TRBJ2-5, with D perhaps TRBD2 (5 bases). The V and J ends lost 0 bases and 2 bases respectively, with 13 bases between them. The CDR3 runs 16 residues. Germline V gives CDR1 MNHEY, CDR2 SVGAGI. CDR3 region: CASSYSSGWGQETQYF. The CDR3, as DNA: TGTGCCAGCAGTTACTCCTCGGGGTGGGGACAAGAGACCCAGTACTTC.

CDR3 residues: CASSLVAGPYTDTQYF. CDR3 DNA sequence: TGTGCCAGCAGCTTAGTCGCAGGGCCGTACACAGATACGCAGTATTTT. The chain is built from TRBV7-2 and TRBJ2-3; D perhaps matches TRBD1 (5 bases). CDR1 and CDR2 (germline): SGHTA, FQGNSA. This CDR3 has 16 residues. Trimming took off 1 base at V and 2 bases at J, with 13 bases between the two ends.

The chain is built from TRBV7-6 and TRBJ2-3, with 11 bases matching TRBD2. This CDR3 has 16 residues. The germline V gene has CDR1 SGHVS and CDR2 FNYEAQ. J was trimmed by 0 bases and V by 3 bases; bases with no gene match: 2. CDR3 region: CASSFRTSGSTDTQYF. The CDR3 coding sequence is TGTGCCAGCAGCTTCAGGACTAGCGGGAGCACAGATACGCAGTATTTT.

This chain connects TRBV6-5 to TRBJ1-6, with 9 bases that match TRBD1. The CDR3 is made up of 15 amino acids. The V gene end was trimmed by 7 bases and the J gene end by 7 bases; junction bases not matched to a gene: 8. From germline, CDR1 is MNHEY and CDR2 SVGAGI. CDR3 sequence: CASTLGQGGNSPLHF. The CDR3 bases are TGTGCCAGCACCCTGGGACAGGGTGGAAATTCACCCCTCCACTTT.

The rearrangement joins TRBV6-1 to TRBJ2-3, with TRBD2 matching over 8 bases. The V gene's germline CDR1 is MNHNS and CDR2 SASEGT. V shed 1 base, J shed 5 bases, and the junction held 5 bases outside the gene matches. The length of the CDR3 is 15 residues. CDR3 region: CASSEDGSGRDTQYF. In DNA form, the CDR3 reads TGTGCCAGCAGTGAAGACGGCAGCGGGAGAGATACGCAGTATTTT.

The chain uses TRBV15 and TRBJ2-1; 12 bases agree with TRBD2. Germline V gene sequence: CDR1 LNHNV, CDR2 YYDKDF (reference sequence). The junction had 1 base not matched to a gene; V was cut back by 1 base and J by 6 bases. The CDR3 has 15 amino acids. The CDR3 region has the DNA TGTGCCACCAGCAGAGGGACTAGCGGGGTCAATGAGCAGTTCTTC. The encoded protein is CATSRGTSGVNEQFF.

The V and J genes are TRBV7-3 and TRBJ1-1; D is undetermined. Trimming removed 6 bases at V and 2 bases at J, with 13 bases between. The CDR3 has 14 amino acids. From germline, CDR1 is SGHTA and CDR2 FQGTGA. CDR3 in DNA: TGTGCCAGCAGTCGACAACCGAGCAACACTGAAGCTTTCTTT. It specifies CASSRQPSNTEAFF.

The chain uses TRBV16 and TRBJ2-7; weak D call: TRBD1 (5 bases). This CDR3 region has 15 residues. Germline loops: CDR1 KGHSY, CDR2 FQNENV. V was shortened by 4 bases and J by 0 bases, with 13 bases between the two germline ends. The CDR3 loop reads CASSPDTKNSYEQYF. As DNA, the CDR3 is TGTGCCAGCAGCCCGGACACTAAGAACTCCTACGAGCAGTACTTC.

The V and J genes are TRBV7-7 and TRBJ2-7; 8 positions agree with TRBD1. Germline-derived CDR1 and CDR2 are SSHAT and FNYEAQ (reference sequence). The CDR3 covers 14 residues. Germline trimming cut 5 bases from V and 3 bases from J; bases unmatched to any gene: 6. The CDR3 loop is CASSPGGAGYEQYF. The CDR3 coding sequence is TGTGCCAGCAGCCCAGGGGGCGCGGGCTACGAGCAGTACTTC.

The chain is built from TRBV27 and TRBJ2-2, with D possibly matching TRBD1 (6 bases). V dropped 6 bases and J dropped 4 bases, with 15 bases sitting between them. This CDR3 region has 15 residues. Germline lookup yields CDR1 MNHEY and CDR2 SMNVEV (reference sequence). The CDR3 DNA follows: TGTGCCAGCAGCAAATTAGGGGGTTTCACCGGGGAGCTGTTTTTT. It yields the protein CASSKLGGFTGELFF.

Turning to this clone: A junction end diverges from the germline sequence, so it may reflect a read error. The CDR3 spells CASSLGGEDPPDF. CDR3 sequence (DNA): TGTGCCAGCAGCTTAGGGGGAGAGGACCCACCGGATTTC. V usage is TRBV11-2 and J usage is TRBJ1-2; D gene unclear. CDR1 is SGHAT and CDR2 is FQNNGV in the germline V gene. The CDR3 runs to 13 residues.

The rearrangement joins TRBV5-1 to TRBJ2-2, with D maybe TRBD1 (5 bases). This CDR3 spans 14 amino acids. CDR1 is SGHRS, CDR2 YFSETQ, per germline. Trimming shortened V by 3 bases and J by 4 bases, and 10 bases separated the two germline ends. CDR3 sequence reads: CASSSGQITGELFF. The DNA of the CDR3 is TGCGCCAGCAGCTCAGGACAAATCACCGGGGAGCTGTTTTTT.

The chain couples TRBV5-1 to TRBJ2-7; 9 nucleotides align to TRBD1. V was clipped by 3 bases and J by 6 bases; unmatched bases: 13. Germline V CDR1 and CDR2: SGHRS, YFSETQ. This CDR3 spans 16 amino acids. As DNA, the CDR3 is TGCGCCAGCAGCTCCAAAATCCGGGACAGGGCGCCCGAGCAGTACTTC. Amino acids: CASSSKIRDRAPEQYF.

This chain links TRBV4-3 with TRBJ2-7, with 7 bases identical to TRBD1. Unmatched junction bases numbered 4, after V lost 2 bases and J lost 6 bases. Germline lookup yields CDR1 LGHNA and CDR2 YSLEER. The CDR3 has 13 residues. In DNA, the CDR3 is TGCGCCAGCAGCCAACTTGGGACAGCCGAGCAGTACTTC. Translating gives CASSQLGTAEQYF.

As concerns this clone: One junction end does not reproduce the germline sequence, and a read error may be involved. The V and J genes are TRBV18 and TRBJ1-1; unclear D gene. The CDR3 loop spans 15 amino acids. From germline, CDR1 is KGHSH and CDR2 LQKENI. DNA for the CDR3: TGTGCCAGCTCACCACCCGGAGGAATGAAGACTGAAGCTTTCTTT. As protein: CASSPPGGMKTEAFF.